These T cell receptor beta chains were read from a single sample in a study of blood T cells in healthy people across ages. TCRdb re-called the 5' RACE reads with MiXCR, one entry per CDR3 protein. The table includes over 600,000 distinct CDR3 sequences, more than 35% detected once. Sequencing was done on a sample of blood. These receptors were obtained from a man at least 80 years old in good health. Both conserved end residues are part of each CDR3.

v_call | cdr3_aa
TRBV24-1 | CATSGGRGDTQYF
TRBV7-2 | CASSSQWGGSETQYF
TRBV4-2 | CASSQVQGPNYEQYF
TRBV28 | CASTGTPANEQYF
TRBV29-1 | CSVSSDGYEKLFF
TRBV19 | CASTSVNYGYTF
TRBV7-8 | CASSPRLAGETGASVLTF
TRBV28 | CASSLSGEGTDTQYF
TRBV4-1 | CASSQGTSGLYNEQFF
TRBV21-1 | CASTRISGRNDEQYF
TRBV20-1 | CSAIRAPIGYEQFF
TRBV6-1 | CASSRRVATSASGKTNEQFF
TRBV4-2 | CASSPNRDYRDTQYF
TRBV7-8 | CASSPGTSGVQTQYF
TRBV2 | CASTPDRDEQYF
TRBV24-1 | CATAAPSGTSDTQYF
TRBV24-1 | CATSDLPQAGSYNEQFF
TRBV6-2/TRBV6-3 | CASSYSKSPETQYF
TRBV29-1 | CSVELAGGGNEQYF
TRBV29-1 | CSAIENNEQFF
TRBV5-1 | CASGGAGGQETQFF
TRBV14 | CASSQTSGGSYNEQFF
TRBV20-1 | CSAERTSGSAVTQYF
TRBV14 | CASSQWEDSSYEQYF
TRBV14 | CASSLPGLASNEQFF
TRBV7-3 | CVSSLIPGVREQFF
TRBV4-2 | CASSQEQVNEQFF
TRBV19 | CASSLSRGRRETQYF
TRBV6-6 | CASRSGQGESRQYF
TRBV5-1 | CASSLGGAGNQPQHF
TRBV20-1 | CSARDLFRTGEAKNIQYF
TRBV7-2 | CASSLDSGSAGELFF
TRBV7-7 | CASSLHGVETQYF
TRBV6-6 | CASGTDGRYTF
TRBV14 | CASSQRRVRAATETQYF
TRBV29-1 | CSVEDLVRGVRTDTQYF
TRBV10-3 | CAISDRTRGYEQYF
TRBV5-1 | CASSWLGIEETQYF
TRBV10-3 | CAISEETSRLGETQYF
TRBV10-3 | CAITKTGGDGYTF
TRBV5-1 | CASRRASGINEQFF
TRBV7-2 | CASSLGFNQETQYF
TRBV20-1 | CSVLAHANEQYF
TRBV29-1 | CSVRPGLMNTEAFF
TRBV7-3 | CASSYLRGDREFF
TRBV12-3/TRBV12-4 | CASSPDSNPSTYEQYF
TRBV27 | CASSSMGQELQETQYF
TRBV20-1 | CSATGDSGADTQYF
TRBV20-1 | CSARHGTSGEGEQYF
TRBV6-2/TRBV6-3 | CASTMDGNYGYTF
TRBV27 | CASSKTRFGYGYTF